One TCR beta chain is described in this entry. The table came from immunoSEQ multiplex PCR; TCRdb's copy has only in-frame clones and leaves some out. The sample carries about 200,000 clones, roughly four fifths recorded once. Recruitment covered about two dozen US areas and drew participants whose ages spanned about 18 to 90 years. Donors in Cohort 3 who had recovered were those with two negative PCRs, healthcare professional clearance, or resolution of their symptoms. The CDR3 length is 14 residues. J gave up 2 bases and V 4 bases, and 4 bases lay outside the gene matches. Germline V lookup: CDR1 SGHVS, CDR2 FQNEAQ. These data are taken from a study of blood T cell repertoires in COVID-19. In the study overall: COVID-19 samples collected from the United States, Italy and Spain covered acute and convalescent phases. The cDNA or gDNA used as material had been derived from T cells, B-cell-depleted T cells, or PBMCs.

This chain connects TRBV7-8 to TRBJ2-5, with 7 bases lining up with TRBD1. The receptor was isolated from a man between 40 and 49 years old who had recovered from COVID-19. The source material was PBMCs or T cells enriched from blood (not recorded which). This CDR3 reads CASSYTGEQETQYF. Here the CDR3 DNA reads TGTGCCAGCAGCTATACAGGGGAACAAGAGACCCAGTACTTC.